Sequencing of this T cell receptor beta chain was carried out in a study of post-analysis software for immune sequencing data. V shed 0 bases and J 3 bases; nucleotides not matched to a gene: 3. CDR3 length: 14 residues. CDR1 is SGHKS, CDR2 YYEKEE, per germline (reference sequence). The study's findings and limits: Multiple sclerosis was associated with a significant reduction in normalized Chao1 diversity relative to controls. Compared with controls, patients had more of about 5 TRBV segments, including TRBV5-6, TRBV5-1 and TRBV20-1.

This clonotype was detected many times. Its specificity is unknown. Carried by the TCR beta cDNA libraries were unique molecular identifiers. With about 0.95 to 11 million T cells as the source, 400,000 to 550,000 cDNA molecules resulted. MiXCR, applied by TCRdb to the PCR reads, yields one record per CDR3 protein. The sample lists about 200,000 distinct CDR3 sequences; approximately 30% were seen once. Input material: blood. The sequence derives from a girl between 2 and 17 years old with multiple sclerosis. This chain joins TRBV5-5 and TRBJ2-7, with TRBD1 matching over 7 bases. In nucleotides, the CDR3 is TGTGCCAGCAGCTTGGCAGGGGGAGTCTACGAGCAGTACTTC. The encoded protein is CASSLAGGVYEQYF.